This T cell receptor (beta chain) was sequenced during a study of blood T cell repertoires in COVID-19. Trimming cost V 3 bases and J 5 bases; bases outside gene matches: 2. Germline CDR1 is KGHDR and CDR2 is SFDVKD. The CDR3 is 13 residues long. Profiling relied on immunoSEQ multiplex PCR, and the TCRdb table lists in-frame clones only, not all of them. The sample contains just over 300,000 clones, about 91% of which appear only once. The sequence was collected from a middle-aged woman who had recovered from COVID-19. The sequenced material came from PBMCs or T cells enriched from blood (not recorded which). The gene calls are TRBV24-1 and TRBJ1-1; 7 nucleotides agree with TRBD1. CDR3 sequence: CATSDNRGTEAFF. As DNA, the CDR3 is TGTGCCACCAGTGATAACAGGGGTACTGAAGCTTTCTTT.